The 4 T cell receptor beta chains presented below share a single source sample, sequenced in a study of blood T cell repertoires in COVID-19. The repertoire was sequenced with immunoSEQ multiplex PCR; TCRdb's copy has only in-frame clones and lacks some. The sample holds 250,000 to 300,000 clones; 75% to 90% are singletons and the top ten take approximately 4.6%. The specimen was peripheral blood. These receptors all come from a woman between 35 and 50 years old who had recovered from COVID-19.

J is TRBJ1-1 and V is TRBV9; D gene unclear. V was cut by 6 bases and J by 5 bases, with 14 bases left in between. CDR1 and CDR2 (germline): SGDLS, YYNGEE. This CDR3 region has 13 residues. The CDR3 bases are TGTGCCAGCAATAGTATTGGCGGGACTGAAGCTTTCTTT. Encoded protein: CASNSIGGTEAFF. Full variable domain (missing parts from reference TRBV9 and TRBJ1-1): DSGVTQTPKHLITATGQRVTLRCSPRSGDLSVYWYQQSLDQGLQFLIQYYNGEERAKGNILERFSAQQFPDLHSELNLSSLELGDSALYFCASNSIGGTEAFFGQGTRLTVV.

This clone was observed a handful of times. The V gene is TRBV5-6, the J gene TRBJ2-7, with 7 positions matching TRBD1. The CDR3 spans 14 residues. CDR1 and CDR2 (germline): SGHDT, YYEEEE. The trim removed 1 base at V and 7 bases at J, leaving 8 bases unmatched. The CDR3 here is CASSLTGAQGEQYV. In DNA form, the CDR3 reads TGTGCCAGCAGCTTGACAGGGGCTCAAGGGGAGCAGTACGTC.

The CDR3 DNA follows: TGTGCCAGCAGTCCCGGGAGTCAGCCCCAGCATTTT. Translating it yields CASSPGSQPQHF. V and J are TRBV12-3 or TRBV12-4 and TRBJ1-5; no clear D gene. The CDR3 extends over 12 amino acids. The ends were cut back, 5 bases at V and 6 bases at J, with 8 bases in the middle.

The chain combines TRBV7-6 with TRBJ2-2; no firm D call. The CDR3 length is 15 residues. The V end was cut by 4 bases, the J end by 6 bases, with 15 bases between. Germline V CDR1 and CDR2: SGHVS, FNYEAQ. The CDR3 loop reads CASSSSSAGSGELFF. Written as DNA, the CDR3 is TGTGCCAGCAGCTCGTCTAGTGCCGGGTCCGGGGAGCTGTTTTTT.